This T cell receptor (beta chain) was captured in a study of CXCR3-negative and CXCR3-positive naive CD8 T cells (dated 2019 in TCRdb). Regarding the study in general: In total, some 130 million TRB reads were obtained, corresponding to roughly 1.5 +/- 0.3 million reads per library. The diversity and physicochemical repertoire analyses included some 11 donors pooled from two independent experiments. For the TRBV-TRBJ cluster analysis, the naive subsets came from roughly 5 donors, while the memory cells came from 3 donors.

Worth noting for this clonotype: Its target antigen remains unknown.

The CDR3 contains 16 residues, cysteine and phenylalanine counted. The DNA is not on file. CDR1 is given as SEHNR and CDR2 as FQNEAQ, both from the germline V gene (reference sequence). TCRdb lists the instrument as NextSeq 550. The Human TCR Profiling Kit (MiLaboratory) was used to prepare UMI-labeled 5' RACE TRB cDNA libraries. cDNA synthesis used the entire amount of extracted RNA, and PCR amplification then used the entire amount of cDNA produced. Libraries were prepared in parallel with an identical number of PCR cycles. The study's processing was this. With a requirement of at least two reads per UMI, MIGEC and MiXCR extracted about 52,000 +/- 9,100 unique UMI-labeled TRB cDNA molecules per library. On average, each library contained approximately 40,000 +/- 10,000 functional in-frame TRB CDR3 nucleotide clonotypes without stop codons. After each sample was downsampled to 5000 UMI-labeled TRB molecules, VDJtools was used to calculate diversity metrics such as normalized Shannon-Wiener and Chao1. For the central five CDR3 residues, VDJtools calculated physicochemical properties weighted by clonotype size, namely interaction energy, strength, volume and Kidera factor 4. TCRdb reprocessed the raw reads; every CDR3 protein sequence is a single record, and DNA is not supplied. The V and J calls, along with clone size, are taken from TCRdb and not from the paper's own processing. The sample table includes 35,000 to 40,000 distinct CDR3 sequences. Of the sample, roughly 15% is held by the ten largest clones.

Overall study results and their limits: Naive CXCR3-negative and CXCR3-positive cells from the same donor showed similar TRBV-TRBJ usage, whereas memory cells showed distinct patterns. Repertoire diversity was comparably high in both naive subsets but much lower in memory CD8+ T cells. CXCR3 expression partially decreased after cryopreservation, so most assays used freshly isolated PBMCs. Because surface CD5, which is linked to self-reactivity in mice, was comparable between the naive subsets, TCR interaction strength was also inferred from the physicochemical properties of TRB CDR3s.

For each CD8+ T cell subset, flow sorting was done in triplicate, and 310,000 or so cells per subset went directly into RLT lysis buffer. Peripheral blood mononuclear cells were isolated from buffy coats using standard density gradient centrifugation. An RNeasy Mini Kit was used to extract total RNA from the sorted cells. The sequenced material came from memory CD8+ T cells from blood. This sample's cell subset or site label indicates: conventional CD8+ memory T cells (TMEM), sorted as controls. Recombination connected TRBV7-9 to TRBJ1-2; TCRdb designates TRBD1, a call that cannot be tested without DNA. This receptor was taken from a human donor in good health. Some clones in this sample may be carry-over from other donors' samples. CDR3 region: CASSAGTGLRDYGYTF. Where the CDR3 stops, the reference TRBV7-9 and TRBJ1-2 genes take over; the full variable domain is DTGVSQNPRHKITKRGQNVTFRCDPISEHNRLYWYRQTLGQGPEFLTYFQNEAQLEKSRLLSDRFSAERPKGSFSTLEIQRTEQGDSAMYLCASSAGTGLRDYGYTFGSGTRLTVV.